This TCR beta chain was documented in a study of shared clonotypes between healthy human individuals. Whole-study context: Donor composition was two women and a few men, aged 18 to 49. Study-wide results and caveats: Naive subsets usually exceeded memory subsets in estimated richness.

Per the germline V gene, CDR1 is MDHEN and CDR2 is SYDVKM. This CDR3 is built from 14 residues. V lost 1 base and J lost 4, with 10 bases in between. Comment on this clone: Its cognate antigen is unknown.

Method: immunoSEQ multiplex PCR; TCRdb's copy keeps in-frame clones and lacks some. The table lists millions of clones, just over 90% of them singletons. V and J are TRBV28 and TRBJ1-1; D ambiguous. The receptor comes from a man between 18 and 29 years old in good health. Some clones in this sample may be carry-over from other donors' samples. Sequenced input: naive CD4+ T cells from PBMCs. This sample's subset: CD45RA+ positively selected. The CDR3 sequence: CASSLFPGSTEAFF. The CDR3 nucleotides read TGTGCCAGCAGTTTATTCCCGGGGAGCACTGAAGCTTTCTTT.